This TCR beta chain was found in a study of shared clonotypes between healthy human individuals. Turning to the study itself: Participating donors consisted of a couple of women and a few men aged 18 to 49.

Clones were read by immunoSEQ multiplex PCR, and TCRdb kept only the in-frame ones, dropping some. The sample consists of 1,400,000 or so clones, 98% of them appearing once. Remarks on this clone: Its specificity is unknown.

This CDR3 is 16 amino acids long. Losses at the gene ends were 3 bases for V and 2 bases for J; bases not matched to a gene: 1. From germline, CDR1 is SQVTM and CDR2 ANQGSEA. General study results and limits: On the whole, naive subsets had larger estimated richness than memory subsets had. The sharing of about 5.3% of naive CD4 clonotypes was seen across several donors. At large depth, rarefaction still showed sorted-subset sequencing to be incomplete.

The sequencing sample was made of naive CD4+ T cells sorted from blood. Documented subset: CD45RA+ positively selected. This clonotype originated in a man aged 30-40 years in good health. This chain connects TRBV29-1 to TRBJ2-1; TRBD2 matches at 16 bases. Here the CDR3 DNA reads TGCAGCGTTGAGGGACTAGCGGGAGGGCCCTACAATGAGCAGTTCTTC. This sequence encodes CSVEGLAGGPYNEQFF.